A single sample is the source of the 26 T cell receptor beta chains below, sequenced in a study of cytotoxic CD8 clonotypes in ibrutinib-treated CLL (dated by TCRdb to the early 2020s). What this sample's time point label stands for: around 25 months on ibrutinib. To prepare the library, the immunoSEQ multiplex PCR assay was applied. The immuneACCESS repertoire file appears here via TCRdb, limited to in-frame rearrangements. These files lack a portion of the clones; in checked studies, under half of the deficit traces to unresolved V genes, and the cause of the others is not known. The sample yields some 47,000 clones; roughly three fifths were counted once. The ten largest clones represent approximately 27% of the sample. Here the sequenced sample was PBMCs, taken after 24 months of ibrutinib treatment. These TCRs come from a human donor with chronic lymphocytic leukemia.

The genes are TRBV5-6 and TRBJ1-6, with 11 bases matching TRBD1. The V and J ends lost 7 bases and 10 bases, in that order; junction bases with no gene match: 10. This CDR3 comprises 15 residues. Germline CDR1 and CDR2: SGHDT and YYEEEE. The chain's CDR3 is CASRDRGKVGSPLHF. CDR3 DNA sequence: TGTGCCAGCCGGGACAGGGGGAAGGTAGGGTCACCCCTCCACTTT.

V gene TRBV27 combines with J gene TRBJ2-4, with a weak D call TRBD1 (6 bases). CDR1 is MNHEY and CDR2 is SMNVEV in the germline V gene (reference sequence). The CDR3 spans 17 residues. Trimming pared 1 base from V and 0 bases from J, leaving 13 bases between. CDR3 DNA sequence: TGTGCCAGCAGTTTATACTTCGAAGGGGGAGCCAAAAACATTCAGTACTTC. Amino acid sequence: CASSLYFEGGAKNIQYF.

CDR3 nucleotide sequence: TGCGCCAGCAGCCAAGAAGTGTACTCTGGGGCCAACGTCCTGACTTTC. This gives the protein CASSQEVYSGANVLTF. This sequence joins TRBV4-1 and TRBJ2-6; D call uncertain. This CDR3 has 16 residues. V was pared by 0 bases and J by 0 bases, with 6 bases between. Germline V gives CDR1 MGHRA, CDR2 YSYEKL.

The sample holds a few counts of this clone. This chain joins TRBV5-4 and TRBJ1-3; the D gene is possibly TRBD1 (5 bases). Germline assignment: CDR1 SGHNT and CDR2 YYREEE (reference sequence). V was cut by 4 bases and J by 0 bases, with 14 bases left in between. This CDR3 is 16 amino acids long. The CDR3 spells CASSTGHRSSGNTIYF. The DNA for the CDR3 is TGTGCCAGCAGCACAGGACATCGGAGCTCTGGAAACACCATATATTTT. The variable domain in full, completed from reference TRBV5-4 and TRBJ1-3, reads ETGVTQSPTHLIKTRGQQVTLRCSSQSGHNTVSWYQQALGQGPQFIFQYYREEENGRGNFPPRFSGLQFPNYSSELNVNALELDDSALYLCASSTGHRSSGNTIYFGEGSWLTVV.

This clone was counted a few times. CDR3: CTSSQEGMADEILAKNIQYF. The CDR3 nucleotides read TGCACCAGCAGCCAAGAAGGGATGGCAGATGAGATCTTAGCCAAAAACATTCAGTACTTC. The V gene is TRBV1, the J gene TRBJ2-4. TRBV1 is reported as a pseudogene. The CDR3 is 20 residues long.

This chain connects TRBV19 to TRBJ2-3, with D possibly being TRBD2 (6 bases). With 7 bases removed from V and 2 bases from J, the gap between germline ends came to 16 bases. This CDR3 has 15 amino acids. The germline V gene encodes CDR1 LNHDA and CDR2 SQIVND (reference sequence). CDR3 sequence: CASNPDYRLTDTQYF. DNA of the CDR3: TGTGCCAGTAACCCGGACTACCGACTCACAGATACGCAGTATTTT.

This clone came up a few times. The J gene is TRBJ2-7, the V gene TRBV6-1, with 10 nucleotides matching TRBD2. Germline V lookup: CDR1 MNHNS, CDR2 SASEGT. V was clipped by 3 bases and J by 1 base; unmatched bases: 6. This CDR3 contains 16 residues. CDR3: CASSDPSGGESYEQYF. Written as DNA, the CDR3 is TGTGCCAGCAGTGACCCCAGCGGGGGGGAATCCTACGAGCAGTACTTC.

The J gene is TRBJ2-7, the V gene TRBV21-1. TRBV21-1 is a known pseudogene. There are 12 residues in the CDR3. The CDR3 sequence is CASSRNFYEQYF. Here the CDR3 DNA reads TGTGCCAGCAGCCGGAATTTCTACGAGCAGTACTTC.

The rearrangement joins TRBV11-3 to TRBJ2-2; D is unresolved. Deletions cut 8 bases from V and 0 bases from J, with 10 bases between. The CDR3 has 14 residues. CDR1 and CDR2 from the germline V gene are SGHNT and YENEEA. The CDR3 protein is CASQLLPNTGELFF. The CDR3, as DNA: TGTGCCAGCCAATTGCTACCGAACACCGGGGAGCTGTTTTTT. The variable domain in full, completed from reference TRBV11-3 and TRBJ2-2, reads EAGVVQSPRYKIIEKKQPVAFWCNPISGHNTLYWYLQNLGQGPELLIRYENEEAVDDSQLPKDRFSAERLKGVDSTLKIQPAELGDSAVYLCASQLLPNTGELFFGEGSRLTVL.

This sequence joins TRBV15 and TRBJ2-2; 9 nucleotides line up with TRBD2. Trimming at V came to 1 base and at J to 6 bases, leaving 0 bases not matched to a gene. The germline CDR1 and CDR2 sequences are LNHNV and YYDKDF (reference sequence). CDR3 length equals 14 residues. This CDR3 reads CATSRGLAAGELFF. CDR3 nucleotides: TGTGCCACCAGCAGAGGACTAGCGGCCGGGGAGCTGTTTTTT.

This chain connects TRBV4-1 to TRBJ2-7; 7 bases are shared with TRBD1. The CDR3 has 16 residues. After removal of 4 bases from V and 2 bases from J, the junction contained 11 bases not matched to a gene. Germline CDR1 MGHRA, CDR2 YSYEKL. Here the CDR3 reads CASSLSTGRSPYEQYF. CDR3 in DNA: TGCGCCAGCAGCCTTTCGACAGGGCGCTCTCCCTACGAGCAGTACTTC.

This clone was counted between two and nine times. The CDR3 coding sequence is TGTGCCAGCAGCGCCGGCAGGGTAGGGACTGAAGCTTTCTTT. Translated: CASSAGRVGTEAFF. The V and J genes are TRBV9 and TRBJ1-1; a possible D gene is TRBD1 (5 bases). The CDR3 has 14 residues. Germline V gives CDR1 SGDLS, CDR2 YYNGEE. Trimming took off 3 bases at V and 5 bases at J, with 14 bases between the two ends.

This chain joins TRBV19 and TRBJ2-2, with D possibly being TRBD1 (6 bases). Germline CDR1 and CDR2: LNHDA and SQIVND (reference sequence). The CDR3 has 15 residues. Trimming left V 6 bases short and J 4 bases short, with 15 bases between. The CDR3 sequence: CASRTTGIGTGELFF. The DNA of the CDR3 is TGTGCCAGTAGAACCACAGGGATTGGCACCGGGGAGCTGTTTTTT.

This rearrangement joins TRBV2 to TRBJ1-5, with D uncertain. The CDR3 runs to 14 residues. Germline values: CDR1 SNHLY, CDR2 FYNNEI. V was clipped by 0 bases and J by 2 bases, with 5 bases between them. The CDR3 DNA reads TGTGCCAGCAGTGAAGCCAGGCGCAATCAGCCCCAGCATTTT. This translates into CASSEARRNQPQHF. The whole variable domain, filled in from reference TRBV2 and TRBJ1-5, reads EPEVTQTPSHQVTQMGQEVILRCVPISNHLYFYWYRQILGQKVEFLVSFYNNEISEKSEIFDDQFSVERPDGSNFTLKIRSTKLEDSAMYFCASSEARRNQPQHFGDGTRLSIL.

The V gene is TRBV6-5, the J gene TRBJ2-7, with D unresolved. V lost 8 bases to trimming and J lost 4 bases, with 6 bases between them. The CDR3 spans 10 residues. CDR1 MNHEY and CDR2 SVGAGI come from the germline V gene. CDR3 DNA sequence: TGTGCCAGCGGGCTTTACGAGCAGTACTTC. It translates to CASGLYEQYF.

The genes are TRBV7-8 and TRBJ2-3; the D is unclear. Germline V gene sequence: CDR1 SGHVS, CDR2 FQNEAQ. The CDR3 extends over 15 amino acids. Trimming shortened V by 1 base and J by 2 bases, and 10 bases separated the two germline ends. The CDR3 protein is CASSLGVPPTDTQYF. The CDR3 bases are TGTGCCAGCAGCTTAGGGGTTCCCCCCACAGATACGCAGTATTTT.

On this clone itself: A read error may produce the germline difference seen at one junction end. This chain links TRBV7-7 with TRBJ2-3, with D uncertain. Germline CDR1 and CDR2: SSHAT and FNYEAQ (reference sequence). This CDR3 comprises 14 residues. The CDR3 spells CASSPDSHTDTQYF. CDR3 sequence (DNA): TGTGCTAGCAGCCCAGACTCACACACAGATACGCAGTATTTT.

This chain links TRBV11-2 with TRBJ2-5; D uncertain. Per the germline V gene, CDR1 is SGHAT and CDR2 is FQNNGV. This CDR3 is 13 amino acids long. The V and J ends lost 3 bases and 3 bases respectively, with 8 bases between them. In DNA form, the CDR3 reads TGTGCCAGCAGCTTGGTTCTCAAAGAGACCCAGTACTTC. This sequence encodes CASSLVLKETQYF.

The chain has TRBV5-1 and TRBJ1-3; D perhaps matches TRBD1 (5 bases). V dropped 6 bases and J dropped 4 bases, with 8 bases sitting between them. Germline values: CDR1 SGHRS, CDR2 YFSETQ. CDR3 length equals 12 residues. In DNA, the CDR3 is TGCGCCAGCACCGAGGGGGGAAACACCATATATTTT. This codes for CASTEGGNTIYF.

Only a few counts were recorded for this clone. CDR3 coding DNA: TGCGCCAGCAGCGCCACCGGGACAGGGGGCTTTGAGGACATTCAGTACTTC. Translation: CASSATGTGGFEDIQYF. The V and J genes are TRBV4-1 and TRBJ2-4, with TRBD1 matching 12 bases. Trimming removed 5 bases from V and 8 bases from J; junction bases left unmatched: 13. CDR3 length: 17 residues. Germline V gene data show CDR1 as MGHRA and CDR2 as YSYEKL.

The chain is built from TRBV4-1 and TRBJ1-1; the D is unclear. CDR1 and CDR2 (germline): MGHRA, YSYEKL. This CDR3 has 19 amino acids. V was pared by 3 bases and J by 7 bases, with 30 bases between. This CDR3 reads CASSHTRWAATGVGHEAFF. As DNA, the CDR3 is TGCGCCAGCAGCCACACAAGGTGGGCAGCGACTGGGGTGGGCCATGAAGCTTTCTTT.

This clone appeared a single time. The chain combines TRBV2 with TRBJ1-1; the match to TRBD1 covers 7 bases. There are 15 residues in the CDR3. V lost 7 bases, J lost 4 bases, and 12 bases stayed unmatched. Germline CDR1 SNHLY, CDR2 FYNNEI. The CDR3 sequence is CASNPTGTVFTEAFF. CDR3 in DNA: TGTGCCAGCAACCCGACAGGGACTGTCTTCACTGAAGCTTTCTTT.

This clone was counted a few times. V is TRBV15 and J is TRBJ1-1; no definite D call. Per the germline V gene, CDR1 is LNHNV and CDR2 is YYDKDF (reference sequence). This CDR3 is built from 14 residues. The V gene lost 1 base and the J gene lost 1 base, with 7 bases spanning the gap. Here the CDR3 DNA reads TGTGCCACCAGCAGAGGTCGACAGAACACTGAAGCTTTCTTT. Its protein is CATSRGRQNTEAFF. The full variable domain, with the rest looked up from reference TRBV15 and TRBJ1-1, is DAMVIQNPRYQVTQFGKPVTLSCSQTLNHNVMYWYQQKSSQAPKLLFHYYDKDFNNEADTPDNFQSRRPNTSFCFLDIRSPGLGDTAMYLCATSRGRQNTEAFFGQGTRLTVV.

This clone was picked up a small number of times. The chain joins TRBV12-5 to TRBJ1-2; 10 nucleotides agree with TRBD1. The J segment lost 0 bases and the V segment lost 4 bases, leaving 5 bases of the junction unmatched. The CDR3 has 16 residues. CDR1 and CDR2 from the germline V gene are LGHNT and FRNRAP. The CDR3 loop is CASGSRDRGPNYGYTF. CDR3 DNA: TGTGCTAGTGGTTCCAGGGACAGGGGACCTAACTATGGCTACACCTTC. The full variable domain, in which reference TRBV12-5 and TRBJ1-2 provide the parts outside the CDR3, is DARVTQTPRHKVTEMGQEVTMRCQPILGHNTVFWYRQTMMQGLELLAYFRNRAPLDDSGMPKDRFSAEMPDATLATLKIQPSEPRDSAVYFCASGSRDRGPNYGYTFGSGTRLTVV.

This clone was seen a handful of times. The rearrangement joins TRBV29-1 to TRBJ2-2; TRBD2 aligns across 12 bases. In germline, CDR1 is SQVTM, CDR2 ANQGSEA. This CDR3 spans 14 amino acids. With V trimmed by 7 bases and J by 5 bases, 5 bases remained unmatched. CDR3 nucleotides: TGCAGCGGCAAAGGGACTAGCGGGACCGGGGAGCTGTTTTTT. Translating gives CSGKGTSGTGELFF.

In its sample, this clone was seen a few times. The J gene is TRBJ2-7, the V gene TRBV5-1, with a tentative D call TRBD1 (6 bases). Germline V CDR1 and CDR2: SGHRS, YFSETQ. V was pared by 4 bases and J by 3 bases, with 20 bases between. The CDR3 sequence is 16 residues long. CDR3 region: CASSPDILEGDYEQYF. DNA for the CDR3: TGCGCCAGCAGCCCCGACATCCTCGAGGGGGACTACGAGCAGTACTTC.